These T cell receptor beta chains were read from a single sample in a study of T-cell memory formation after mild COVID-19. TCRdb reprocessed the 5' RACE reads with MiXCR, giving one entry per CDR3 protein. This table holds 550,000 to 650,000 distinct CDR3 sequences, 17% found once. Material: PBMCs or a T cell subset sorted from them (not recorded which). These receptors were obtained from an adult woman who had mild COVID-19 (a few samples of this study predate the infection). Cell type and time point are not known. The CDR3 runs from the conserved cysteine through the conserved F or W. Each record gives: CDR3 length, D gene, V gene, clone size, J gene, CDR3 protein, CDR3 DNA. D genes are given only for firm matches. Rows may omit the clone size; those that give it use once, few, many or a size class.

17	NA	TRBV6-2/TRBV6-3	NA	TRBJ1-2	CASRAPGQGSISYGYTF	TGTGCCAGCAGAGCTCCGGGACAAGGGAGCATAAGCTATGGCTACACCTTC
14	NA	TRBV20-1	NA	TRBJ1-1	CSAREGTANTEAFF	TGCAGTGCTAGAGAGGGGACGGCGAACACTGAAGCTTTCTTT
10	NA	TRBV12-3/TRBV12-4	NA	TRBJ1-2	CASSLGSYTF	TGTGCCAGCAGCCTTGGAAGCTACACCTTC
16	NA	TRBV11-2	few	TRBJ1-1	CASSLTVTAFPVVAFF	TGTGCCAGCAGCTTAACGGTAACGGCCTTCCCTGTTGTAGCTTTCTTT
16	NA	TRBV4-1	NA	TRBJ2-5	CASSQVEGGRQETQYF	TGCGCCAGCAGCCAAGTGGAGGGGGGACGCCAAGAGACCCAGTACTTC
17	TRBD2	TRBV12-3/TRBV12-4	few	TRBJ2-1	CASSLGGGLAGPFEQFF	TGTGCCAGCAGTTTAGGGGGGGGACTAGCGGGCCCGTTCGAGCAGTTCTTC
14	TRBD1	TRBV10-3	few	TRBJ1-2	CATCRDSPNYGYTF	TGTGCCACGTGCCGGGACAGCCCCAACTATGGCTACACCTTC
16	TRBD1	TRBV7-7	NA	TRBJ2-3	CASSFESRQGPGTQYF	TGTGCCAGCAGCTTCGAGAGCAGACAGGGGCCTGGTACGCAGTATTTT
11	TRBD1	TRBV29-1	NA	TRBJ1-1	CSVRQGEGAFF	TGCAGTGTCAGACAGGGAGAAGGAGCTTTCTTT
15	TRBD1	TRBV6-5	few	TRBJ1-2	CASSTFITGGFGYTF	TGTGCCAGCAGCACTTTCATTACAGGGGGTTTCGGCTACACCTTC
13	NA	TRBV6-2/TRBV6-3	NA	TRBJ1-2	CASSPGGGQGYTF	TGTGCCAGCAGTCCGGGGGGCGGACAAGGCTACACCTTC
13	TRBD2	TRBV2	few	TRBJ2-7	CASVIAGVGEQYF	TGTGCCAGCGTAATAGCGGGAGTGGGGGAGCAGTACTTC
15	TRBD1	TRBV3-1	NA	TRBJ1-2	CASSPGTGGAGGYTF	TGTGCCAGCAGTCCCGGAACAGGGGGCGCGGGCGGCTACACCTTC
14	NA	TRBV18	NA	TRBJ2-5	CASSPQRDQETQYF	TGTGCCAGCTCACCACAGAGGGACCAAGAGACCCAGTACTTC
14	TRBD1	TRBV20-1	NA	TRBJ1-2	CSAPAQGADYGYTF	TGCAGTGCGCCCGCACAGGGGGCAGACTATGGCTACACCTTC
14	NA	TRBV15	NA	TRBJ2-7	CATSRDEMGYEQYF	TGTGCCACCAGCAGAGATGAAATGGGGTACGAGCAGTACTTC
14	TRBD1	TRBV5-1	few	TRBJ2-1	CASSLGGDRGLPFF	TGCGCCAGCAGCTTGGGGGGGGACAGGGGGCTCCCCTTCTTC
9	NA	TRBV6-1	many	TRBJ2-1	CASGGEQFF	TGTGCCAGCGGGGGGGAGCAGTTCTTC
15	NA	TRBV7-8	few	TRBJ1-5	CASSSLTGSNQPQHF	TGTGCCAGCAGCAGCCTAACAGGGTCAAATCAGCCCCAGCATTTT
13	NA	TRBV12-3/TRBV12-4	NA	TRBJ1-2	CASSITGYYGYTF	TGTGCCAGCAGTATAACAGGGTACTATGGCTACACCTTC
14	TRBD1	TRBV9	few	TRBJ1-4	CASSVTGAGEKLFF	TGTGCCAGCAGCGTAACAGGGGCGGGGGAAAAACTGTTTTTT
15	NA	TRBV5-4	NA	TRBJ1-6	CASSLAGDYNSPLHF	TGTGCCAGCAGCCTAGCAGGGGACTATAATTCACCCCTCCACTTT
13	NA	TRBV20-1	NA	TRBJ2-5	CSARFGRAETQYF	TGCAGTGCTAGGTTCGGCAGGGCCGAGACACAGTACTTC
14	TRBD2	TRBV29-1	NA	TRBJ2-5	CSGLAGGPPETQYF	TGCAGCGGACTAGCGGGGGGGCCCCCAGAGACCCAGTACTTC
16	NA	TRBV6-6	NA	TRBJ2-4	CASTGLNGLAKNIQYF	TGTGCCAGCACGGGCCTTAACGGTCTAGCCAAAAACATTCAGTACTTC
15	NA	TRBV6-5	few	TRBJ1-1	CASSYSTRGNTEAFF	TGTGCCAGCAGTTACTCGACCAGGGGGAACACTGAAGCTTTCTTT
14	NA	TRBV27	NA	TRBJ2-3	CASSGGLYTDTQYF	TGTGCCAGCAGTGGGGGCCTTTACACAGATACGCAGTATTTT
13	NA	TRBV15	many	TRBJ2-7	CATSRDTQYEQYF	TGTGCCACCAGCAGAGATACCCAATACGAGCAGTACTTC
14	TRBD1	TRBV9	NA	TRBJ1-1	CASSVGDRGTEAFF	TGTGCCAGCAGCGTAGGGGACAGGGGCACTGAAGCTTTCTTT
17	TRBD2	TRBV20-1	few	TRBJ2-5	CSASEGPLAGVWETQYF	TGCAGTGCTAGTGAAGGTCCACTAGCGGGAGTCTGGGAGACCCAGTACTTC
14	NA	TRBV29-1	NA	TRBJ2-7	CSVVGRISSYEQYF	TGCAGCGTTGTGGGACGTATCAGCTCCTACGAGCAGTACTTC
15	NA	TRBV13	few	TRBJ2-1	CASSPPRAAGNEQFF	TGTGCCAGCAGCCCTCCGCGGGCGGCAGGGAATGAGCAGTTCTTC
13	NA	TRBV7-7	NA	TRBJ2-5	CASSLYEGETQYF	TGTGCCAGCAGCTTATACGAGGGAGAGACCCAGTACTTC
15	NA	TRBV6-5	NA	TRBJ1-1	CASSYSGTVNTEAFF	TGTGCCAGCAGTTACTCCGGGACGGTCAACACTGAAGCTTTCTTT
15	NA	TRBV20-1	many	TRBJ2-2	CSARDATRGAGELFF	TGCAGTGCTAGAGATGCGACACGGGGAGCCGGGGAGCTGTTTTTT
13	NA	TRBV2	few	TRBJ2-7	CASNPGRSYEQYF	TGTGCCAGCAACCCGGGGCGATCCTACGAGCAGTACTTC
14	NA	TRBV5-1	NA	TRBJ2-4	CASSLGQDGDIQYF	TGCGCCAGCAGCTTGGGGCAGGACGGGGACATTCAGTACTTC
12	NA	TRBV20-1	few	TRBJ1-5	CSANVGNEPQHF	TGCAGTGCTAACGTCGGGAATGAGCCCCAGCATTTT
13	TRBD1	TRBV19	NA	TRBJ1-2	CATLGTAGYGYTF	TGTGCCACCTTGGGGACAGCTGGCTATGGCTACACCTTC
13	NA	TRBV6-1	NA	TRBJ1-2	CASSEFRGNGYTF	TGTGCCAGCAGTGAATTTCGAGGGAACGGCTACACCTTC
15	TRBD1	TRBV12-3/TRBV12-4	few	TRBJ2-1	CASARGTASYNEQFF	TGTGCCAGCGCTCGTGGGACAGCCTCCTACAATGAGCAGTTCTTC
15	TRBD1	TRBV12-3/TRBV12-4	few	TRBJ2-2	CASSFQGADTGELFF	TGTGCCAGCAGTTTCCAGGGGGCGGACACCGGGGAGCTGTTTTTT
14	NA	TRBV6-1	NA	TRBJ1-5	CASSVGQLNQPQHF	TGTGCCAGCAGTGTAGGGCAGCTTAATCAGCCCCAGCATTTT
13	NA	TRBV9	NA	TRBJ2-2	CASSPVLAGELFF	TGTGCCAGCAGCCCGGTTCTTGCCGGGGAGCTGTTTTTT